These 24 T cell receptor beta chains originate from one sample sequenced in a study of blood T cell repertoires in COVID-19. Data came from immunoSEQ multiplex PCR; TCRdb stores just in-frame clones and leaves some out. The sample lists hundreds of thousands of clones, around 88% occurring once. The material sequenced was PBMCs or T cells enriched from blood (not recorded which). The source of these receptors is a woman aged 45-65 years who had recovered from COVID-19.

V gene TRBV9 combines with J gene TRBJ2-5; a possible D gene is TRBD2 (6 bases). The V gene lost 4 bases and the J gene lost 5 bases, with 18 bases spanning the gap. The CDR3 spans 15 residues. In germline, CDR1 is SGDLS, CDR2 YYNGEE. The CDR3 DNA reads TGTGCCAGCAGCCCTCGGGCGGCTCGGGGGGAGACCCAGTACTTC. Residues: CASSPRAARGETQYF.

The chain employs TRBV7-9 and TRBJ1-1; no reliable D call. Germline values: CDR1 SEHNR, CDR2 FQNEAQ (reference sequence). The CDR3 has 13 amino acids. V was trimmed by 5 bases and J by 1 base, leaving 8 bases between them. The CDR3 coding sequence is TGTGCCAGCAGCCCCGACTGGAACACTGAAGCTTTCTTT. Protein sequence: CASSPDWNTEAFF.

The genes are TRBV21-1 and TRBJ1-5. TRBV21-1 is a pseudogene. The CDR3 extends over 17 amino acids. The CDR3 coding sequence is TGTGCCAGCAGCAAAGGGGAACTTTGGGAGGGCAATCAGCCCCAGCATTTT. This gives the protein CASSKGELWEGNQPQHF.

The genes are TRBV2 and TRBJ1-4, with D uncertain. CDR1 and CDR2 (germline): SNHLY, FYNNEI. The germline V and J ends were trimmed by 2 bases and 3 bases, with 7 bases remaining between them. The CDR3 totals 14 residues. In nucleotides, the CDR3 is TGTGCCAGCAGTGAACGGGGAGCTAATGAAAAACTGTTTTTT. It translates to CASSERGANEKLFF. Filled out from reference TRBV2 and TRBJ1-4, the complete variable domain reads EPEVTQTPSHQVTQMGQEVILRCVPISNHLYFYWYRQILGQKVEFLVSFYNNEISEKSEIFDDQFSVERPDGSNFTLKIRSTKLEDSAMYFCASSERGANEKLFFGSGTQLSVL.

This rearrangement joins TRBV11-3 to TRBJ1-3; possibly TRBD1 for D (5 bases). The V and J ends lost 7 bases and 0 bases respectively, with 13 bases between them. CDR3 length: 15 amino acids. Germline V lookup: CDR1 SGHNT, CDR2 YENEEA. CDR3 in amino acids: CASTRGDYSGNTIYF. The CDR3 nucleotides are TGTGCCAGCACTCGGGGGGATTACTCTGGAAACACCATATATTTT.

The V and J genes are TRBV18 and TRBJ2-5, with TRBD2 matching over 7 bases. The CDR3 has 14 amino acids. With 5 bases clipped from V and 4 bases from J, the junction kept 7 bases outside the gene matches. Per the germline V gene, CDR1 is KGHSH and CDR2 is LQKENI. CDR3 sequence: CASSDQAGLETQYF. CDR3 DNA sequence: TGTGCCAGCTCAGATCAAGCGGGATTAGAGACCCAGTACTTC.

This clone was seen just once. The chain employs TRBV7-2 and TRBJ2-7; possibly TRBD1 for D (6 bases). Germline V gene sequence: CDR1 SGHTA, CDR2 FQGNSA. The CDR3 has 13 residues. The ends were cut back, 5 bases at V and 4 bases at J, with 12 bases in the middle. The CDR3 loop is CASSPTGSYEQYF. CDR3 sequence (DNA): TGTGCCAGCAGCCCCACAGGGTCGTACGAGCAGTACTTC.

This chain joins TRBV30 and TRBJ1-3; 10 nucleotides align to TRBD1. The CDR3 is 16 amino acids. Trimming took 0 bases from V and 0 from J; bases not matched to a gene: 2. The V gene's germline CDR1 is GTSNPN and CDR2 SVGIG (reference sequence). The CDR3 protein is CAWSVWDRGSGNTIYF. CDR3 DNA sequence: TGTGCCTGGAGTGTATGGGACAGGGGCTCTGGAAACACCATATATTTT.

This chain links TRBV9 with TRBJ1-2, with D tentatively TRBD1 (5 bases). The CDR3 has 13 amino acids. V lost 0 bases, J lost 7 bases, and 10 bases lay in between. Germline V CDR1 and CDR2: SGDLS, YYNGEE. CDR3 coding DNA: TGTGCCAGCAGCGTAGAAGCAGGGTTTGGCTACACCTTC. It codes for CASSVEAGFGYTF.

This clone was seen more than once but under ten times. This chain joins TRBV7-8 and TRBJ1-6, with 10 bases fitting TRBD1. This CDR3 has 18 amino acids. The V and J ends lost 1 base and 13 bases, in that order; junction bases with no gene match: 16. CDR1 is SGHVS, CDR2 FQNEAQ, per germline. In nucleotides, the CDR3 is TGTGCCAGCAGCTTAGGGAGATCAGGGTGGGACAGGGGAGGTCCCCTCCACTTT. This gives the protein CASSLGRSGWDRGGPLHF. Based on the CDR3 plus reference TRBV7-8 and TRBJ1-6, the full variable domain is GAGVSQSPRYKVAKRGQDVALRCDPISGHVSLFWYQQALGQGPEFLTYFQNEAQLDKSGLPSDRFFAERPEGSVSTLKIQRTQQEDSAVYLCASSLGRSGWDRGGPLHFGNGTRLTVT.

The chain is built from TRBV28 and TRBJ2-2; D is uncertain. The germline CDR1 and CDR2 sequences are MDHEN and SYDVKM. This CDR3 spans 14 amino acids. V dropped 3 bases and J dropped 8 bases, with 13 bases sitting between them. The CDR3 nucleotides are TGTGCCAGCAGTTTCGACCAGCGTCGGGGGGAGCTGTTTTTT. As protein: CASSFDQRRGELFF. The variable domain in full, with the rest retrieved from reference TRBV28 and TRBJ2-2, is DVKVTQSSRYLVKRTGEKVFLECVQDMDHENMFWYRQDPGLGLRLIYFSYDVKMKEKGDIPEGYSVSREKKERFSLILESASTNQTSMYLCASSFDQRRGELFFGEGSRLTVL.

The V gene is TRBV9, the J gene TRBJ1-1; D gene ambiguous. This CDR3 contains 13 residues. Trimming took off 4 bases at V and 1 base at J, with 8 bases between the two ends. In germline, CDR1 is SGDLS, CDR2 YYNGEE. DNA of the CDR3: TGTGCCAGCAGCATTGGGAGGAACACTGAAGCTTTCTTT. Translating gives CASSIGRNTEAFF.

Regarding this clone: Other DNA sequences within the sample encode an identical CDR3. CDR3 residues: CASSLASGQPNEKLFF. The CDR3 bases are TGTGCCAGCAGCTTAGCCAGTGGACAGCCTAATGAAAAACTGTTTTTT. The rearrangement joins TRBV7-2 to TRBJ1-4; possibly TRBD1 for D (6 bases). The germline V gene has CDR1 SGHTA and CDR2 FQGNSA. V was trimmed by 0 bases and J by 3 bases, leaving 11 bases between them. CDR3 length: 16 amino acids.

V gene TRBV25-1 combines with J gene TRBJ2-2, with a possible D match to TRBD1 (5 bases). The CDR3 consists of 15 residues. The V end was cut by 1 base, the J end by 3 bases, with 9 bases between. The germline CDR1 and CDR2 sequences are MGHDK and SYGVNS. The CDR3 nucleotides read TGTGCCAGCAGTGAATTGGGCAGGGACACCGGGGAGCTGTTTTTT. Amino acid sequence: CASSELGRDTGELFF.

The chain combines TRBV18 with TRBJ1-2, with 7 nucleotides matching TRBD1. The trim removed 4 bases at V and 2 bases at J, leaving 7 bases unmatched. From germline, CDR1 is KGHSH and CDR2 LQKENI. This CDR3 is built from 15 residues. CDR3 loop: CASSLGTTGNYGYTF. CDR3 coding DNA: TGTGCCAGCTCACTGGGGACGACAGGGAACTATGGCTACACCTTC.

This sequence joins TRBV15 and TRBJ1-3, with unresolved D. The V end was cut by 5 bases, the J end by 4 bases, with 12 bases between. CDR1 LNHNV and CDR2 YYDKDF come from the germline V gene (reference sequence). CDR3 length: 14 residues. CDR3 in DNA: TGTGCCACCAGCTCTCAGAGAGGAGGAAACACCATATATTTT. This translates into CATSSQRGGNTIYF. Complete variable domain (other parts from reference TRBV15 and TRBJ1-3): DAMVIQNPRYQVTQFGKPVTLSCSQTLNHNVMYWYQQKSSQAPKLLFHYYDKDFNNEADTPDNFQSRRPNTSFCFLDIRSPGLGDTAMYLCATSSQRGGNTIYFGEGSWLTVV.

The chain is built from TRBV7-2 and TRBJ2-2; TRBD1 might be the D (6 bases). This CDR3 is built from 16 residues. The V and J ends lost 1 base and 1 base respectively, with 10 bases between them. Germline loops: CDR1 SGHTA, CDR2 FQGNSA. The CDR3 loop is CASSLVGAGNTGELFF. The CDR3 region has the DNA TGTGCCAGCAGCTTAGTGGGGGCAGGGAACACCGGGGAGCTGTTTTTT.

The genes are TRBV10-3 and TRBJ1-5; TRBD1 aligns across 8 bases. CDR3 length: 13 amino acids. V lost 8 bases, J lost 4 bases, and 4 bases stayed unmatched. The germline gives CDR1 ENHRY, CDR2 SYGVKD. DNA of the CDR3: TGTGCCATCGGCGACAGGGGAAATCAGCCCCAGCATTTT. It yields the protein CAIGDRGNQPQHF.

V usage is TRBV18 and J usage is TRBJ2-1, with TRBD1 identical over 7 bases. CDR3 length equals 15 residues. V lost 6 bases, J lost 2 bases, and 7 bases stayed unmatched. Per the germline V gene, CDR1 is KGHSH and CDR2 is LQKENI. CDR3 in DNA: TGTGCCAGCTCGGCAGGACAGGCAGCCTACAATGAGCAGTTCTTC. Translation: CASSAGQAAYNEQFF.

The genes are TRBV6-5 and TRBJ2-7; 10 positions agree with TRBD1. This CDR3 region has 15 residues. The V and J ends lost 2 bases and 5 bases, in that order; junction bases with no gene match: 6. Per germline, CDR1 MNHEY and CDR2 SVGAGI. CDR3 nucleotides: TGTGCCAGCAGTTACGGGACAGGGGACTTTAACGAGCAGTACTTC. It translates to CASSYGTGDFNEQYF.

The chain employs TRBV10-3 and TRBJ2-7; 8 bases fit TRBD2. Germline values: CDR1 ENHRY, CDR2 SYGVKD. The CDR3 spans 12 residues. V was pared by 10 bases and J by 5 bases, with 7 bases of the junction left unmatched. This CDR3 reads CATGGDTNEQYF. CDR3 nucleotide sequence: TGTGCCACCGGGGGGGACACAAACGAGCAGTACTTC.

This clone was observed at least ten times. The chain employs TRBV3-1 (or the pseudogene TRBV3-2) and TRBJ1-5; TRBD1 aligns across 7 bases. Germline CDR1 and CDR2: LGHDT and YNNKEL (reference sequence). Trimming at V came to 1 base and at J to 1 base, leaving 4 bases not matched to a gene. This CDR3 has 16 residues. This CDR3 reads CASSQGTGWSNQPQHF. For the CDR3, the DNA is TGTGCCAGCAGCCAAGGGACAGGTTGGAGCAATCAGCCCCAGCATTTT.

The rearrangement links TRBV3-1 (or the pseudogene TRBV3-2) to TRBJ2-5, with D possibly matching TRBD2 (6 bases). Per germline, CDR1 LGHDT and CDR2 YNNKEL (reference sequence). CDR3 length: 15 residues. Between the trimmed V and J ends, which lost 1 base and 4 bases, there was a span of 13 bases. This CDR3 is CASSQAGVGAETQYF. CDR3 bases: TGTGCCAGCAGCCAAGCGGGAGTTGGTGCAGAGACCCAGTACTTC.

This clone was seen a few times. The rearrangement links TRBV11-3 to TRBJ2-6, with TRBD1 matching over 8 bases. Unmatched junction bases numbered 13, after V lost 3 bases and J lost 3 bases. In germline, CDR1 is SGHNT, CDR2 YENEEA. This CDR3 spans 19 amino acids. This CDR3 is CASSFNVAGGLGGANVLTF. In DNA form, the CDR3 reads TGTGCCAGCAGCTTTAATGTCGCAGGGGGCCTGGGTGGGGCCAACGTCCTGACTTTC.